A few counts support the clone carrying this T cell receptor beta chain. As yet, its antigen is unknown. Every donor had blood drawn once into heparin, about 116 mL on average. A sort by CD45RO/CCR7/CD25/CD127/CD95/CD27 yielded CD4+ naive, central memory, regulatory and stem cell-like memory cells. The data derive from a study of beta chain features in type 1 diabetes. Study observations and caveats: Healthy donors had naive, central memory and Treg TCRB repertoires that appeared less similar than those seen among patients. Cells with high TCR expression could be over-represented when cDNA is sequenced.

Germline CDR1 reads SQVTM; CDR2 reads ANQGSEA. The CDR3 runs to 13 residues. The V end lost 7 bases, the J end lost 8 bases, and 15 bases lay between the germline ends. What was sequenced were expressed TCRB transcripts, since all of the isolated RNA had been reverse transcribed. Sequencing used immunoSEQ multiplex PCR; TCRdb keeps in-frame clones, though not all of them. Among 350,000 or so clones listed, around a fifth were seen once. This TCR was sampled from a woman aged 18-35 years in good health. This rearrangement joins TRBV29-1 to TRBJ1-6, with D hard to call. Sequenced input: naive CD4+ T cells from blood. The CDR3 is CSAKGGGDSPLHF. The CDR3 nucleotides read TGCAGCGCCAAGGGAGGAGGTGATTCACCCCTCCACTTT.